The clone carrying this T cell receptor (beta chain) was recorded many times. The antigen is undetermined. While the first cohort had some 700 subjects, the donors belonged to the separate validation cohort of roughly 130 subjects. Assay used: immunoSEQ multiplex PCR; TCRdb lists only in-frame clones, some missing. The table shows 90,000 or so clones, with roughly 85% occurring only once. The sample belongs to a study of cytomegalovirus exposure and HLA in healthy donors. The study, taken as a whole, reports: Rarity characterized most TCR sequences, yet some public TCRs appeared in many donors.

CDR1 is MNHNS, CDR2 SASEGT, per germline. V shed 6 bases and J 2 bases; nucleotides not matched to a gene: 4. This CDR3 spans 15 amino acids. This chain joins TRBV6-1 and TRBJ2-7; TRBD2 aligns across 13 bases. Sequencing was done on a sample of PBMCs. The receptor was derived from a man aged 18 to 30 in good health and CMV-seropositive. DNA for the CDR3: TGTGCCAGCAGGACACTAGCGGGAGGGCCCTACGAGCAGTACTTC. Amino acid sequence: CASRTLAGGPYEQYF.